Described below is a single T cell receptor (beta chain) sequence and its context. The authors prepared the TCRbeta library with unique molecular identifiers. TCRdb reprocessed the PCR reads via MiXCR and lists one record per CDR3 protein. Of 530,000 or so distinct CDR3 sequences in the sample, roughly a quarter were seen once. The entry originates in a study of T-cell reconstitution after alpha-beta-depleted transplantation in children. Material: PBMCs, obtained before TCRalphabeta/CD19-depleted stem cell transplant. The TCR sequence derives from a boy under two years old with Wiskott-Aldrich syndrome, due to receive a stem cell transplant.

CDR3 sequence (DNA): TGTGCCATCAGTGATTCGGGCAGCCCCCGCGATCAGCCCCAGCATTTT. It yields the protein CAISDSGSPRDQPQHF. V usage is TRBV10-3 and J usage is TRBJ1-5; D gene uncertain. This CDR3 comprises 16 residues. In germline, CDR1 is ENHRY, CDR2 SYGVKD. The V and J ends lost 3 bases and 5 bases respectively, with 17 bases between them.